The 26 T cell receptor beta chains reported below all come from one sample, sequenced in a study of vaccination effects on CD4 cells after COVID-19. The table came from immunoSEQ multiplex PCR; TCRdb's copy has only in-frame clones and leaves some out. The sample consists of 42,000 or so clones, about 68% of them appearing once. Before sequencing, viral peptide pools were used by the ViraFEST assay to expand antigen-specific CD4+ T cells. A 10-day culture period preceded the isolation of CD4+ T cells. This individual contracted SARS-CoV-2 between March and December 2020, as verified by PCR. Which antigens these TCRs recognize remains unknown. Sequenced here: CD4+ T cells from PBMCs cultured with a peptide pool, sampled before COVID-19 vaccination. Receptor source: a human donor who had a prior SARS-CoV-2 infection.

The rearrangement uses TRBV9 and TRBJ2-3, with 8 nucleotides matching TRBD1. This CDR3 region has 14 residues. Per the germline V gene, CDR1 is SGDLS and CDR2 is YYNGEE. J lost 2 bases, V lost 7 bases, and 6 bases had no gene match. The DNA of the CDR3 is TGTGCCAGCGCCCAGGGGGCAGCCACAGATACGCAGTATTTT. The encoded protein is CASAQGAATDTQYF.

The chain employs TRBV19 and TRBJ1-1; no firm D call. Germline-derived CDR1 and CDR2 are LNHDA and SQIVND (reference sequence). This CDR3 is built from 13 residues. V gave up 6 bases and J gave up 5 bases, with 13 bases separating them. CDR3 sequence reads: CASSSTSATEAFF. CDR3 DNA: TGTGCCAGTAGCTCCACGTCAGCGACTGAAGCTTTCTTT. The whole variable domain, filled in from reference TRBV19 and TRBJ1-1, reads DGGITQSPKYLFRKEGQNVTLSCEQNLNHDAMYWYRQDPGQGLRLIYYSQIVNDFQKGDIAEGYSVSREKKESFPLTVTSAQKNPTAFYLCASSSTSATEAFFGQGTRLTVV.

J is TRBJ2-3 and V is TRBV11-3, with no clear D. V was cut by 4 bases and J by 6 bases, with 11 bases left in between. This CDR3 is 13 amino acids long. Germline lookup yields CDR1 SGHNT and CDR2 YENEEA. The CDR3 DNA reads TGTGCCAGCAGCTGGGGTCCGGCCGATACGCAGTATTTT. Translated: CASSWGPADTQYF.

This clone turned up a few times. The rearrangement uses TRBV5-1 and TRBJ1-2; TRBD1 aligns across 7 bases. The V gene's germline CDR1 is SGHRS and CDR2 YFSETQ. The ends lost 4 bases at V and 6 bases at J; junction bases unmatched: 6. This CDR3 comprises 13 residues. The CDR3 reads CASSLTGSDGYTF. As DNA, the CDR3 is TGCGCCAGCAGCCTGACAGGGTCGGATGGCTACACCTTC. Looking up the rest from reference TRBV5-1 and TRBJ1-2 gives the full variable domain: KAGVTQTPRYLIKTRGQQVTLSCSPISGHRSVSWYQQTPGQGLQFLFEYFSETQRNKGNFPGRFSGRQFSNSRSEMNVSTLELGDSALYLCASSLTGSDGYTFGSGTRLTVV.

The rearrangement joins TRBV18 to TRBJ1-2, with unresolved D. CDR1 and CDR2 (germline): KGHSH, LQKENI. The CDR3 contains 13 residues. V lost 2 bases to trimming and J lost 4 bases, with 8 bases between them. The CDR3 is CASSPEGSYGYTF. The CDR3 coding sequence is TGTGCCAGCTCACCAGAGGGATCCTATGGCTACACCTTC.

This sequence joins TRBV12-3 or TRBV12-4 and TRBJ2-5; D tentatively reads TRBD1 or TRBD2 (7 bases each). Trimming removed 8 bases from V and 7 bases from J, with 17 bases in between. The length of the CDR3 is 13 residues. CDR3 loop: CASGPPGGGTQYF. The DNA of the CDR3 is TGTGCCAGCGGACCTCCAGGGGGGGGGACCCAGTACTTC.

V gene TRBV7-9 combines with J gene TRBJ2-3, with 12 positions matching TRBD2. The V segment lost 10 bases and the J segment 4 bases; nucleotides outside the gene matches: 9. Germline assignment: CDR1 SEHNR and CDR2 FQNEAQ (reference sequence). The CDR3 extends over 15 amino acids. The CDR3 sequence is CATHFLAGGADTQYF. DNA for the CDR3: TGTGCCACCCACTTCCTAGCGGGAGGGGCAGATACGCAGTATTTT.

The CDR3 region is CASSPWGTGSGPQHF. The CDR3 DNA reads TGTGCCAGCAGCCCCTGGGGAACGGGCAGCGGGCCCCAGCATTTT. The chain carries TRBV5-8 and TRBJ1-5, with D hard to call. V lost 4 bases, J lost 9 bases, and 20 bases lay in between. The CDR3 length is 15 residues. Per the germline V gene, CDR1 is SGHTS and CDR2 is YDEGEE.

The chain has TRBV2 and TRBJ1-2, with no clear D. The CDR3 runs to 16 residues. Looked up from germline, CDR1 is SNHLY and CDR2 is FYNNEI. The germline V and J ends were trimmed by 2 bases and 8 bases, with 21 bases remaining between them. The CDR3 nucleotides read TGTGCCAGCAGTGAATTGCAAAACGGGTTGCTAGTGGGCTACACCTTC. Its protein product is CASSELQNGLLVGYTF.

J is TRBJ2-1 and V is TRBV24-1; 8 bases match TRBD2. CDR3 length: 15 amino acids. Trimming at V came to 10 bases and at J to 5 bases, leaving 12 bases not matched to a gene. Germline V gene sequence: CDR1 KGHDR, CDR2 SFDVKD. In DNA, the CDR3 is TGTGCCACAGGGGAGAGCGGGAGCTTAAACAATGAGCAGTTCTTC. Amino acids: CATGESGSLNNEQFF.

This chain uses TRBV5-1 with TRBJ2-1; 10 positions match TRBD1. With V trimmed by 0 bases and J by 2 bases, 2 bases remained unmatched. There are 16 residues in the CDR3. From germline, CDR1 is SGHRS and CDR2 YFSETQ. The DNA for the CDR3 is TGCGCCAGCAGCTTGGGCGGGACAGGGGCCTACAATGAGCAGTTCTTC. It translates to CASSLGGTGAYNEQFF.

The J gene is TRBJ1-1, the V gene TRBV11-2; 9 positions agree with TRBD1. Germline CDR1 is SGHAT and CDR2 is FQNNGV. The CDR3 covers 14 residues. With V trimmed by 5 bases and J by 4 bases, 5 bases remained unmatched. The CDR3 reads CASSPDRGGTEAFF. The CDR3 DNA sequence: TGTGCCAGCAGCCCGGACAGGGGTGGCACTGAAGCTTTCTTT.

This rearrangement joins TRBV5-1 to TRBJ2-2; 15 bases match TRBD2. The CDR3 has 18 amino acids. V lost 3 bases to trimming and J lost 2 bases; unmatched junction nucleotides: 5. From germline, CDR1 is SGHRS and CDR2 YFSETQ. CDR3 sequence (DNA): TGCGCCAGCAGCTCCCGGACTAGCGGGAGGGGTAACACCGGGGAGCTGTTTTTT. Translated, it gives CASSSRTSGRGNTGELFF.

CDR3 in amino acids: CSVGVGLANTGELFF. The CDR3 nucleotides read TGCAGCGTTGGGGTGGGTCTCGCGAACACCGGGGAGCTGTTTTTT. V usage is TRBV29-1 and J usage is TRBJ2-2; D is unresolved. The CDR3 contains 15 residues. With 4 bases removed from V and 0 bases from J, the gap between germline ends came to 12 bases. CDR1 is SQVTM, CDR2 ANQGSEA, per germline.

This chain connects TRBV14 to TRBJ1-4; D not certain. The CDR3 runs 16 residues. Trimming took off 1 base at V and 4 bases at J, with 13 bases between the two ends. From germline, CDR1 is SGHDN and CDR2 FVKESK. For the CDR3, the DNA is TGTGCCAGCAGCCAAGGGCCTGGGGAACATAATGAAAAACTGTTTTTT. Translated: CASSQGPGEHNEKLFF.

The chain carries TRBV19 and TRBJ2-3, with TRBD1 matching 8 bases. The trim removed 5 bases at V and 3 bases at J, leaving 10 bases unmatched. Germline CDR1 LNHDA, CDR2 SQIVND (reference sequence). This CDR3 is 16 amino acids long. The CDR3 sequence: CASSFPQGVSTDTQYF. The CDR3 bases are TGTGCCAGTAGTTTCCCACAGGGGGTTTCGACAGATACGCAGTATTTT.

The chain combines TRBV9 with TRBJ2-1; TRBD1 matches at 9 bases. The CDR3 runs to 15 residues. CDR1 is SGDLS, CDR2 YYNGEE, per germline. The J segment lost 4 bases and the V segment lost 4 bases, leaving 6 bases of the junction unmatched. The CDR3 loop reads CASSHRGHRYNEQFF. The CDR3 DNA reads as TGTGCCAGCAGCCACAGGGGGCATAGGTACAATGAGCAGTTCTTC.

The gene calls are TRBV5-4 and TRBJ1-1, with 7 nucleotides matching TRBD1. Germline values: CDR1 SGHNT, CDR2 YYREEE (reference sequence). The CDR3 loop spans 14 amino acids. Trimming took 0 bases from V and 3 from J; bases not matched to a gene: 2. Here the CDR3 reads CASSLVTGDTEAFF. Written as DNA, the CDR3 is TGTGCCAGCAGCTTGGTTACAGGGGACACTGAAGCTTTCTTT.

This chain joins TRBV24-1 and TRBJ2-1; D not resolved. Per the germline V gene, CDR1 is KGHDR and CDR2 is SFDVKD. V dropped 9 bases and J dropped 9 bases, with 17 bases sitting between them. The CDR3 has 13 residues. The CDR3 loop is CATAPGRESEQFF. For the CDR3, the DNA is TGTGCCACCGCACCGGGCCGTGAGAGTGAGCAGTTCTTC.

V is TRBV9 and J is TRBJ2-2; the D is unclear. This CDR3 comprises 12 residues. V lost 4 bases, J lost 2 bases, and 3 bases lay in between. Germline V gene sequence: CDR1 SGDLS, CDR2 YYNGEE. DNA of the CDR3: TGTGCCAGCAGCATTAACACCGGGGAGCTGTTTTTT. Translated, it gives CASSINTGELFF.

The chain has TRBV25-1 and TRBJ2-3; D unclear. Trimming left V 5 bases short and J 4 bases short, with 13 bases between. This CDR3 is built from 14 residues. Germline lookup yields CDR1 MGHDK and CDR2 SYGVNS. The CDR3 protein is CASSLTLSADTQYF. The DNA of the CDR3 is TGTGCCAGCAGTTTGACTCTCTCGGCAGATACGCAGTATTTT.

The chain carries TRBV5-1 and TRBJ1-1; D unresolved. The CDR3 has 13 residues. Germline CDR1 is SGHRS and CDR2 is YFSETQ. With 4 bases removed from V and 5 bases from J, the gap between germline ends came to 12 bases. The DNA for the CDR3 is TGCGCCAGCAGCGCCGCCTTGGGGACTGAAGCTTTCTTT. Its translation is CASSAALGTEAFF. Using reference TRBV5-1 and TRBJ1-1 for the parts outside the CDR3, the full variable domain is KAGVTQTPRYLIKTRGQQVTLSCSPISGHRSVSWYQQTPGQGLQFLFEYFSETQRNKGNFPGRFSGRQFSNSRSEMNVSTLELGDSALYLCASSAALGTEAFFGQGTRLTVV.

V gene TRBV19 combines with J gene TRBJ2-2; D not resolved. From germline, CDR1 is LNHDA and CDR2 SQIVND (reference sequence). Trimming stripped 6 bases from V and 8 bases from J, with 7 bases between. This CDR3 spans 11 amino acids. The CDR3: CASSQRGELFF. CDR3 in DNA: TGTGCCAGTAGCCAAAGGGGGGAGCTGTTTTTT.

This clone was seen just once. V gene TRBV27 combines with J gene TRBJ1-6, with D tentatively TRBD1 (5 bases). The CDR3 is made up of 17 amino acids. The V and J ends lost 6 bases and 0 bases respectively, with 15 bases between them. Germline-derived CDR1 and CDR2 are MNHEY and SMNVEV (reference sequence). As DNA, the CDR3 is TGTGCCAGCAGATCGTGGGGGTATAGCTCCTATAATTCACCCCTCCACTTT. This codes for CASRSWGYSSYNSPLHF.

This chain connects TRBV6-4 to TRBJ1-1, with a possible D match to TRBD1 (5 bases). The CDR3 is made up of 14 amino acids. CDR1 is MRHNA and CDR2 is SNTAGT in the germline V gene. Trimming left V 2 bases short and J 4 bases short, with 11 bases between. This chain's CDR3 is CASSDTSRGTEAFF. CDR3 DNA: TGTGCCAGCAGTGACACATCGAGGGGCACTGAAGCTTTCTTT.

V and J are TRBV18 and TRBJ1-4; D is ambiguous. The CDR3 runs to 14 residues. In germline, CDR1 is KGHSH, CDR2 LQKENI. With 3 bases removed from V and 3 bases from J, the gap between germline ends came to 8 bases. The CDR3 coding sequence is TGTGCCAGCTCACCCAGGTCGGCTAATGAAAAACTGTTTTTT. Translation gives CASSPRSANEKLFF.